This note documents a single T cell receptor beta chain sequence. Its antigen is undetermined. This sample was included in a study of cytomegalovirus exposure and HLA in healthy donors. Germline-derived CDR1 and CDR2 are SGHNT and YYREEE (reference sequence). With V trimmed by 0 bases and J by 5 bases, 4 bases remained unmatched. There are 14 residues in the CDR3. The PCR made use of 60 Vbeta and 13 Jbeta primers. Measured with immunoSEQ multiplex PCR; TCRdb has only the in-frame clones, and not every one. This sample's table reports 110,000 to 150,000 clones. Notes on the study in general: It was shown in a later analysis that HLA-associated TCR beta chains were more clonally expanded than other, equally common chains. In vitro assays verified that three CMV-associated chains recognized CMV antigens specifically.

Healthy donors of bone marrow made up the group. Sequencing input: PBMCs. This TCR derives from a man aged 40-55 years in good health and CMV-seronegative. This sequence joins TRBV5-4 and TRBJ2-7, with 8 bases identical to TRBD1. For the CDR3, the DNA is TGTGCCAGCAGCTTGGGACAGGGGCCGAACGAGCAGTACTTC. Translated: CASSLGQGPNEQYF.